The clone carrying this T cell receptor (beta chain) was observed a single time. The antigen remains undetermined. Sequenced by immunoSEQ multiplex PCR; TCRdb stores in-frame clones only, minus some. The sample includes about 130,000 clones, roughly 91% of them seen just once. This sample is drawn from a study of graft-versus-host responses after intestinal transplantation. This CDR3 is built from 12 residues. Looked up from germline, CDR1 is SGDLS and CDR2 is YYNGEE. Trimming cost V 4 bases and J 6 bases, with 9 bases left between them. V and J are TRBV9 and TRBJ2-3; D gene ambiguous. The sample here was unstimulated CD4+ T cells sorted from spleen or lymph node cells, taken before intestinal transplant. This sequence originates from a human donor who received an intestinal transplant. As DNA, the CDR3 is TGTGCCAGCAGCTTACCAAGGGATACGCAGTATTTT. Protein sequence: CASSLPRDTQYF.